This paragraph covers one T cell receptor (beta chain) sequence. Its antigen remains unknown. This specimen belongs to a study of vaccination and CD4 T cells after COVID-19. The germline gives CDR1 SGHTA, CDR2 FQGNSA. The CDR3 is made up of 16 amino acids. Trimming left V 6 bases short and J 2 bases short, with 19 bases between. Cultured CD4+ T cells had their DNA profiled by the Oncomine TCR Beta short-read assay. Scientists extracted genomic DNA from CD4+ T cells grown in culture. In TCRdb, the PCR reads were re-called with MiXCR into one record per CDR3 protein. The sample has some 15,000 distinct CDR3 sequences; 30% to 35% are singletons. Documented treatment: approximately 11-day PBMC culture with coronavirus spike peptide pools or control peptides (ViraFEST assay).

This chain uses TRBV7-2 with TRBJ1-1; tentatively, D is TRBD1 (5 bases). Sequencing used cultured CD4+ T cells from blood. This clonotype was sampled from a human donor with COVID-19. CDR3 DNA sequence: TGTGCCAGCAGACGGGGAAGGTCGGGGGGAAACACTGAAGCTTTCTTT. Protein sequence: CASRRGRSGGNTEAFF.